The TCR beta chain described here comes from a study of chemoradiotherapy in HPV16-positive cancers. Study information: Functional T-cell assays on a couple of HPV16-positive patients' cells defined candidate HPV-specific clones and common TCR motifs.

Clones were read by immunoSEQ multiplex PCR, and TCRdb kept only the in-frame ones, dropping some. The repertoire has about 22,000 clones, approximately 73% of them found once; the top ten carry 2% to 3%. CDR1 is SGDLS and CDR2 is YYNGEE in the germline V gene. The ends were cut back, 0 bases at V and 2 bases at J, with 12 bases in the middle. The CDR3 sequence is 16 residues long. This material was collected from a patient who underwent chemoradiotherapy. The chain joins TRBV9 to TRBJ2-1; perhaps TRBD2 as D (5 bases). This clonotype was obtained from a human donor with HPV-associated anogenital cancer. CDR3 sequence (DNA): TGTGCCAGCAGCGTAGCTCCGCGGGCCACCTACAATGAGCAGTTCTTC. Translating it yields CASSVAPRATYNEQFF.